The subject of this entry is one T cell receptor beta chain. This sample is part of a study of blood T cell repertoires in COVID-19. Study background: COVID-19 samples collected from the United States, Italy and Spain covered acute and convalescent phases. PBMCs, B-cell-depleted T cells, or T cells provided the cDNA or gDNA that made up the material.

CDR3 size: 15 residues. V lost 1 base and J lost 3, with 12 bases in between. The germline V gene has CDR1 MDHEN and CDR2 SYDVKM. Study processing details: Reference gene primer amplification gave estimated nucleated cell counts. Produced via immunoSEQ multiplex PCR; TCRdb's table is partial and in-frame only. V, J and clone size were drawn from that table, and D and trimming were deduced from the DNA. The sample comprises about 110,000 clones, approximately 84% of which are singletons, and over 1.2% rests with the top ten. This TCR derives from a man aged 35-49 years with acute or convalescent COVID-19. The sequenced material came from peripheral blood. The V call is TRBV28, the J call TRBJ1-2; D gene unclear. The CDR3 loop reads CASSLFQGVDYGYTF. The DNA for the CDR3 is TGTGCCAGCAGTTTATTTCAAGGAGTTGACTATGGCTACACCTTC.